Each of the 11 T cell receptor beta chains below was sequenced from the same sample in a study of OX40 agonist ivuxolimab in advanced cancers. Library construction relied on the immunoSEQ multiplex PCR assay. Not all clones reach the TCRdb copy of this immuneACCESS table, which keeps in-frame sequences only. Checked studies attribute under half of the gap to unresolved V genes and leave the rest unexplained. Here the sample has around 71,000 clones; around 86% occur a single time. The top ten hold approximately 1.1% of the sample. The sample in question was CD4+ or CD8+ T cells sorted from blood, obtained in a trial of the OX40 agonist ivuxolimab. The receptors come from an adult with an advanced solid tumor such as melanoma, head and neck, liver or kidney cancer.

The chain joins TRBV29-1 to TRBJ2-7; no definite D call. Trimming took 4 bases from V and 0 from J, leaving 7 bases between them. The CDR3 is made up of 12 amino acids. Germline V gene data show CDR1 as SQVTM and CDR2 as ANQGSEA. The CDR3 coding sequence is TGCAGCGTTGGGCATAACTCCTACGAGCAGTACTTC. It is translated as CSVGHNSYEQYF.

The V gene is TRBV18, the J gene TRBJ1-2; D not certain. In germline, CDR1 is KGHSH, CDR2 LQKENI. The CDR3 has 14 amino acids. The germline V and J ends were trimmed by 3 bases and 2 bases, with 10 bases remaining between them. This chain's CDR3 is CASSPPGVNYGYTF. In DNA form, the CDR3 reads TGTGCCAGCTCACCCCCGGGAGTCAACTATGGCTACACCTTC.

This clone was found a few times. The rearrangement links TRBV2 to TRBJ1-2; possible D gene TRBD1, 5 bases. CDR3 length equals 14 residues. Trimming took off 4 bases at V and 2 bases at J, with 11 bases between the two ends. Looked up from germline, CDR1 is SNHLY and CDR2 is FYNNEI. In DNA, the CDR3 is TGTGCCAGCAGTGTAAGCAGGGTAAACTATGGCTACACCTTC. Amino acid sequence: CASSVSRVNYGYTF.

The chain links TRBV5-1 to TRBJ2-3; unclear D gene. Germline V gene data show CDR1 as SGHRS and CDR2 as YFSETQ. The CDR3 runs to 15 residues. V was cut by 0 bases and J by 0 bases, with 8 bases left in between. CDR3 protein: CASSLDGQSTDTQYF. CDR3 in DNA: TGCGCCAGCAGCTTGGACGGGCAAAGCACAGATACGCAGTATTTT.

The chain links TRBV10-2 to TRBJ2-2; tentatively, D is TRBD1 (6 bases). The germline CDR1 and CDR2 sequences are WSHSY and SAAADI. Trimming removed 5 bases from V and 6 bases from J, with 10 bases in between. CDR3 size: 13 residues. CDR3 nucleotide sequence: TGCGCCAGCAGTAAACAGGGTGCCGGGGAGCTGTTTTTT. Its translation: CASSKQGAGELFF.

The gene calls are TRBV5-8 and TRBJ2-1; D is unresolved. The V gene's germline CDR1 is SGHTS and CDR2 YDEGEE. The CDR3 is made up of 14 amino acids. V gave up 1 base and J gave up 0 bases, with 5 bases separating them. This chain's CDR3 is CASSLRSSYNEQFF. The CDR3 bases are TGTGCCAGCAGCTTGCGCAGCTCCTACAATGAGCAGTTCTTC.

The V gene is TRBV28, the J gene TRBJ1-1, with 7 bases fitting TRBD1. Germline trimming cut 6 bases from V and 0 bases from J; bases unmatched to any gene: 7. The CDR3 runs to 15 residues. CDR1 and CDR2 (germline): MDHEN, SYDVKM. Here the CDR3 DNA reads TGTGCCAGCAGACCCGGGACAGATTTGAACACTGAAGCTTTCTTT. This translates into CASRPGTDLNTEAFF.

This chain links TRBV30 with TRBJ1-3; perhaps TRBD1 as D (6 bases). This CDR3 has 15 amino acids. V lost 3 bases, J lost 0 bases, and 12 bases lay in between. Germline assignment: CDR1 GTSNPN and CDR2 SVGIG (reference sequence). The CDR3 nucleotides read TGTGCCTGGAGCTTAGGGGGGTACTCTGGAAACACCATATATTTT. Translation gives CAWSLGGYSGNTIYF.

The CDR3 nucleotides read TGTGCCAGCAGTACAGGGGATATGAACACTGAAGCTTTCTTT. This sequence encodes CASSTGDMNTEAFF. The rearrangement uses TRBV28 and TRBJ1-1, with 7 bases matching TRBD1. V lost 5 bases, J lost 0 bases, and 3 bases stayed unmatched. The CDR3 totals 14 residues. CDR1 MDHEN and CDR2 SYDVKM come from the germline V gene.

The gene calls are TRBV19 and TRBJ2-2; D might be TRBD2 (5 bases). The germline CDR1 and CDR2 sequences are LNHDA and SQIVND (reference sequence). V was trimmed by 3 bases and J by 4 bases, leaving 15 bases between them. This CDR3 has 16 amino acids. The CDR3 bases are TGTGCCAGTAGTATTTCCTTCGGCGGGCGCACCGGGGAGCTGTTTTTT. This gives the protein CASSISFGGRTGELFF. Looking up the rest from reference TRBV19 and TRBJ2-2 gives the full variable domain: DGGITQSPKYLFRKEGQNVTLSCEQNLNHDAMYWYRQDPGQGLRLIYYSQIVNDFQKGDIAEGYSVSREKKESFPLTVTSAQKNPTAFYLCASSISFGGRTGELFFGEGSRLTVL.

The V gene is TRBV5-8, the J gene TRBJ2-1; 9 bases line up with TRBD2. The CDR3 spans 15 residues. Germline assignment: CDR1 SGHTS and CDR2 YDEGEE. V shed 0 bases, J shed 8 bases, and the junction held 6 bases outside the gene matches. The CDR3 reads CASSLGLAEVDEQFF. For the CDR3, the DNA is TGTGCCAGCAGCTTGGGACTAGCGGAGGTGGATGAGCAGTTCTTC. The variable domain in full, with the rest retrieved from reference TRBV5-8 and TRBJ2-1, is EAGVTQSPTHLIKTRGQQATLRCSPISGHTSVYWYQQALGLGLQFLLWYDEGEERNRGNFPPRFSGRQFPNYSSELNVNALELEDSALYLCASSLGLAEVDEQFFGPGTRLTVL.